This T cell receptor (beta chain) was captured by sequencing in a study of tumor-infiltrating lymphocytes in primary liver carcinoma. Study-level background: Tumors, staged T1-T3 N0M0, spanned about 4.2 to 11 cm. Overall study findings and caveats: Significantly larger top-250-clone fractions were found in tumors than in blood (p = 0.039).

TCR beta cDNA was made from approximately 500 ng total RNA with a constant-region primer. Construction of TCR beta libraries relied on three successive nested multiplex PCR rounds employing slightly modified ARM-PCR. The two initial PCR rounds, nine to eleven cycles each, used TRBV1-TRBV30 forward and C-beta reverse primers. From the multiplex PCR reads, TCRdb called clonotypes with MiXCR, one entry per CDR3 protein. The sample includes some 94,000 distinct CDR3 sequences, more than 60% of them seen just once. The CDR3 runs to 14 residues. Germline values: CDR1 SGHTA, CDR2 FQGTGA. Co-extraction of both nucleic acids (RNA and DNA) used about 19-33 mg of unsorted bulk tissue. With regard to this clonotype: As yet, its antigen is unknown. Relative to the germline gene, one junction end is altered; a read error may explain this.

Material: liver tumor tissue from sampling region 5. Subset: tumor region T5, tumor centre. The chain is built from TRBV7-3 and TRBJ2-3; the D is unclear. The receptor comes from a woman aged 60-75 years with primary liver carcinoma and hepatitis B virus infection. The CDR3 nucleotides read TGTGCCAGCAGCTTAGGGCAAATCACAGATACACAGTATTTT. Its protein is CASSLGQITDTQYF.